Listed below are T cell receptor beta chains from one sample, sequenced in a study of radiotherapy plus CTLA-4 blockade in lung cancer. TCRdb's table, derived via immunoSEQ multiplex PCR, lists solely in-frame clones and lacks some. The table lists about 120,000 clones, about four fifths of them singletons. The material sequenced was peripheral blood, taken from a patient treated with radiotherapy plus ipilimumab. These receptors came from a human donor with non-small cell lung cancer who had a partial response to radiotherapy plus ipilimumab. Both conserved end residues are part of each CDR3. D genes are given only for firm matches. Only part of the rows carry a size: once, few, many, or a class if the clone is expanded.

.,.,TRBV27,TRBJ1-2,CASRQGNYGYTF,TGTGCCAGCAGGCAGGGGAACTATGGCTACACCTTC
TRBD1,.,TRBV27,TRBJ1-2,CASSLRGPSYGYTF,TGTGCCAGCAGTTTAAGGGGGCCTTCCTATGGCTACACCTTC
.,once,TRBV27,TRBJ2-1,CASSLSLYGPIYNEQFF,TGTGCCAGCAGTTTATCCCTGTATGGGCCAATCTACAATGAGCAGTTCTTC
TRBD1,.,TRBV28,TRBJ1-5,CASSFRQGSQPQHF,TGTGCCAGCAGTTTTCGACAGGGTAGCCAGCCCCAGCATTTT
.,.,TRBV25-1,TRBJ2-1,CASTAWDTAVNEQFF,TGTGCCAGCACTGCCTGGGACACCGCAGTCAATGAGCAGTTCTTC
.,.,TRBV28,TRBJ2-5,CASSLYKQETQYF,TGTGCCAGCAGTTTATACAAGCAAGAGACCCAGTACTTC
TRBD2,.,TRBV14,TRBJ2-1,CASSPGEGRGEQFF,TGTGCCAGCAGCCCGGGTGAGGGGAGGGGTGAGCAGTTCTTC
.,.,TRBV5-1,TRBJ1-2,CASSLGDSNYGYTF,TGCGCCAGCAGCTTGGGTGACAGTAACTATGGCTACACCTTC
.,few,TRBV6-5,TRBJ1-1,CASSSDRLNTEAFF,TGTGCCAGCAGTTCCGACAGGTTGAACACTGAAGCTTTCTTT
.,once,TRBV5-4,TRBJ2-3,CASSLERAGGWGTDTQYF,TGTGCCAGCAGCTTGGAGAGAGCCGGGGGTTGGGGCACAGATACGCAGTATTTT
TRBD1,.,TRBV6-5,TRBJ1-2,CASSAPDRGNYGYTF,TGTGCCAGCAGTGCCCCGGACAGGGGGAACTATGGCTACACCTTC
.,.,TRBV6-5,TRBJ2-7,CASSPPGSYEQYF,TGTGCCAGCAGTCCCCCGGGGTCCTACGAGCAGTACTTC
TRBD2,once,TRBV6-6,TRBJ2-7,CASSYRPASGSYEQYF,TGTGCCAGCAGTTACAGGCCGGCTAGCGGGAGCTACGAGCAGTACTTC
.,.,TRBV2,TRBJ2-2,CASTGGIRTGELFF,TGTGCCAGCACCGGGGGAATCCGCACCGGGGAGCTGTTTTTT
.,.,TRBV7-2,TRBJ2-5,CASSLGVGTGEGETQYF,TGTGCCAGCAGCTTAGGGGTTGGGACGGGAGAAGGAGAGACCCAGTACTTC
TRBD1,.,TRBV30,TRBJ2-1,CAWNRPGQGYNEQFF,TGTGCCTGGAACAGACCGGGACAGGGATACAATGAGCAGTTCTTC
TRBD1,.,TRBV12-5,TRBJ2-5,CASGLAGQGAQETQYF,TGTGCTAGTGGTTTGGCGGGACAGGGGGCTCAAGAGACCCAGTACTTC
.,once,TRBV30,TRBJ2-1,CASQRKRSSYNEQFF,TGTGCCTCCCAGAGGAAGCGGAGCTCCTACAATGAGCAGTTCTTC
TRBD1,.,TRBV28,TRBJ1-2,CASGIGQGARGYTF,TGTGCCAGCGGAATAGGACAGGGGGCAAGGGGCTACACCTTC
.,.,TRBV27,TRBJ2-5,CASATRAPGETQYF,TGTGCCAGTGCGACCAGGGCCCCAGGCGAGACCCAGTACTTC
.,.,TRBV7-3,TRBJ2-3,CASRPPAGDTQYF,TGTGCCAGCAGACCACCCGCCGGGGATACGCAGTATTTT
.,.,TRBV6-1,TRBJ2-7,CASSEGAAPYEQYF,TGTGCCAGCAGTGAAGGGGCAGCTCCCTACGAGCAGTACTTC
.,.,TRBV10-1,TRBJ2-3,CASSGTTTNGDTQYF,TGCGCCAGCAGTGGGACTACGACTAATGGAGATACGCAGTATTTT
.,.,TRBV11-3,TRBJ2-7,CASSHGSSYEQYF,TGTGCCAGCAGCCACGGGAGCTCCTACGAGCAGTACTTC
TRBD1,.,TRBV11-2,TRBJ1-1,CASSLVIRGTEAFF,TGTGCCAGCAGCTTAGTCATCAGGGGGACTGAAGCTTTCTTT
.,.,TRBV7-2,TRBJ1-2,CASSLEQGGYGYTF,TGTGCCAGCAGCTTAGAACAAGGCGGCTATGGCTACACCTTC
TRBD2,few,TRBV7-3,TRBJ2-5,CASSPGTSLETQYF,TGTGCCAGCAGCCCCGGGACTAGCTTGGAGACCCAGTACTTC
.,.,TRBV19,TRBJ2-1,CASSIAGAGYNEQFF,TGTGCCAGTAGTATAGCAGGGGCTGGCTACAATGAGCAGTTCTTC
.,.,TRBV5-1,TRBJ2-1,CASSLGGVGVHEQFF,TGCGCCAGCAGCCTTGGAGGGGTGGGTGTGCATGAGCAGTTCTTC
TRBD1,.,TRBV7-2,TRBJ1-1,CASSRDSRTEAFF,TGTGCCAGCAGTAGGGACAGCCGCACTGAAGCTTTCTTT
.,.,TRBV5-1,TRBJ1-2,CASSLMVAFGYTF,TGCGCCAGCAGCTTGATGGTAGCGTTTGGCTACACCTTC
.,.,TRBV5-1,TRBJ2-1,CASSLGQGHYNEQFF,TGCGCCAGCAGCTTGGGGCAGGGACATTACAATGAGCAGTTCTTC
.,.,TRBV7-3,TRBJ2-1,CASSSSSEGEQFF,TGTGCCAGCAGCTCCAGTTCTGAGGGCGAGCAGTTCTTC
TRBD2,.,TRBV7-2,TRBJ2-1,CASSQELAGYNEQFF,TGCGCCAGCAGCCAAGAGCTAGCGGGGTACAATGAGCAGTTCTTC
TRBD1,once,TRBV28,TRBJ1-5,CASSWTGSNQPQHF,TGTGCCAGCAGTTGGACAGGCAGCAATCAGCCCCAGCATTTT
.,.,TRBV13,TRBJ1-1,CASSLGLRGRDTEAFF,TGTGCCAGCAGCTTAGGCCTCCGCGGCCGGGACACTGAAGCTTTCTTT
TRBD1,few,TRBV28,TRBJ2-1,CASSSTGQGAINEQFF,TGTGCCAGCAGCTCTACGGGACAGGGGGCAATAAATGAGCAGTTCTTC
.,.,TRBV5-4,TRBJ2-2,CASSSSRFAAGNTGELFF,TGTGCCAGCAGCTCATCCCGATTTGCGGCGGGAAACACCGGGGAGCTGTTTTTT
.,.,TRBV6-5,TRBJ2-6,CASSYSSSGANVLTF,TGTGCCAGCAGTTACTCGAGCTCTGGGGCCAACGTCCTGACTTTC
TRBD1,once,TRBV6-1,TRBJ1-1,CASIIDRVDTEAFF,TGTGCCAGCATTATTGACAGGGTGGACACTGAAGCTTTCTTT
TRBD2,.,TRBV5-6,TRBJ2-2,CASSLLASGAELFF,TGTGCCAGCAGCTTGCTGGCTAGCGGGGCGGAGCTGTTTTTT
.,.,TRBV7-5,TRBJ1-2,CARSASGGQGPNYGYTF,TGTGCCAGAAGCGCTAGCGGGGGGCAGGGACCCAACTATGGCTACACCTTC
.,.,TRBV18,TRBJ2-2,CASSPLTGGNTGELFF,TGTGCCAGCTCACCACTGACCGGGGGAAACACCGGGGAGCTGTTTTTT
.,.,TRBV28,TRBJ2-7,CASSSRIRGAPTYEQYF,TGTGCCAGCAGTTCCCGCATCCGCGGGGCTCCAACCTACGAGCAGTACTTC
.,.,TRBV28,TRBJ1-2,CASSVNYGYTF,TGTGCCAGCAGCGTGAACTATGGCTACACCTTC
TRBD1,.,TRBV7-8,TRBJ2-2,CASSPGQSNTGELFF,TGTGCCAGCAGCCCGGGACAGTCGAACACCGGGGAGCTGTTTTTT
.,.,TRBV10-1,TRBJ1-2,CASTQLIRTRTEILGYTF,TGCGCCAGCACCCAGCTTATCCGGACACGGACCGAGATCTTGGGCTACACCTTC
TRBD2,.,TRBV5-8,TRBJ2-3,CASSSGLAGEADTQYF,TGTGCCAGCAGCTCGGGACTAGCGGGAGAGGCAGATACGCAGTATTTT
.,.,TRBV19,TRBJ1-5,CASSRVGGGGNQPQHF,TGTGCCAGTAGTAGGGTTGGGGGGGGCGGCAATCAGCCCCAGCATTTT
TRBD1,.,TRBV5-1,TRBJ1-1,CASSFMGTGEAFF,TGCGCCAGCAGCTTTATGGGGACAGGGGAAGCTTTCTTT
.,.,TRBV19,TRBJ1-2,CASSRRGARDGYTF,TGTGCCAGTAGTCGGCGGGGGGCTAGGGATGGCTACACCTTC